This T cell receptor (beta chain) is drawn from a study of shared T cell receptors in the human thymus. TCRdb keeps only in-frame clones here, not all; method: immunoSEQ multiplex PCR. The sample shows hundreds of thousands of clones, roughly 90% of them seen only once. As for this clone: This CDR3 is also generated by other DNA sequences in the sample.

In addition, the sample was reused for a study of human thymus T cells. This second study says: Healthy Finnish infants undergoing corrective surgery for congenital heart defects were the donors. Thymus tissue was removed during corrective cardiac surgery. Across thymic and blood repertoires, the usage of V and J genes appeared to be biased. Related work found strong thymic repertoire overlap between unrelated individuals.

Sample: thymocytes. The clonotype was recovered from a boy under two years old with a congenital heart defect.

The CDR3, as DNA: TGTGCCAGCAGTTTAGGGCAGGGGGCGGGCGAGCAGTACTTC. Residues: CASSLGQGAGEQYF. The V call is TRBV27, the J call TRBJ2-7; 8 nucleotides align to TRBD1. Germline V lookup: CDR1 MNHEY, CDR2 SMNVEV (reference sequence). The CDR3 contains 14 residues. The trim removed 2 bases at V and 6 bases at J, leaving 6 bases unmatched.